These 17 T cell receptor beta chains share one sample of origin, sequenced in a study of cytomegalovirus exposure and HLA in healthy donors. It was with 60 Vbeta and 13 Jbeta primers that the PCR ran. Repertoires were generated with immunoSEQ multiplex PCR, while TCRdb's copy carries only in-frame clones and drops some. The sample includes 75,000 to 95,000 clones, more than 60% seen only once; the top ten take roughly an eighth. Sequencing was carried out using PBMCs. The receptors here all came from a human donor in good health.

This chain links TRBV6-1 with TRBJ1-1; tentatively, D is TRBD1 (6 bases). Between the trimmed V and J ends, which lost 0 bases and 11 bases, there was a span of 25 bases. The CDR3 totals 17 residues. Looked up from germline, CDR1 is MNHNS and CDR2 is SASEGT. The CDR3 reads CASSEAPGTPHGLEAFF. CDR3 nucleotides: TGTGCCAGCAGTGAAGCGCCCGGGACACCCCATGGGCTGGAGGCTTTCTTT.

This clone was seen a single time. The V and J genes are TRBV7-9 and TRBJ2-7; TRBD2 agrees at 8 bases. The V and J ends lost 2 bases and 1 base, in that order; junction bases with no gene match: 7. This CDR3 contains 16 residues. From germline, CDR1 is SEHNR and CDR2 FQNEAQ (reference sequence). CDR3 in DNA: TGTGCCAGCAGCTTAAAAGCGGGGGAAAATTCCTACGAGCAGTACTTC. This codes for CASSLKAGENSYEQYF.

This chain connects TRBV9 to TRBJ2-5, with TRBD2 matching 13 bases. Germline V gene lookup returns CDR1 SGDLS and CDR2 YYNGEE. The CDR3 spans 19 residues. The junction had 12 bases not matched to a gene; V was cut back by 0 bases and J by 4 bases. The CDR3 region has the DNA TGTGCCAGCAGCGTAGGGGGGTCGACTAGCGGGGGGATGCGAGAGACCCAGTACTTC. It codes for CASSVGGSTSGGMRETQYF. The full variable domain, its missing parts supplied by reference TRBV9 and TRBJ2-5, is DSGVTQTPKHLITATGQRVTLRCSPRSGDLSVYWYQQSLDQGLQFLIQYYNGEERAKGNILERFSAQQFPDLHSELNLSSLELGDSALYFCASSVGGSTSGGMRETQYFGPGTRLLVL.

The rearrangement uses TRBV10-1 and TRBJ2-7, with 10 bases aligning to TRBD2. Germline V gene sequence: CDR1 WNHNN, CDR2 SYGVQD (reference sequence). V lost 4 bases and J lost 2; bases outside the gene matches: 8. This CDR3 is 16 amino acids long. The CDR3 DNA sequence: TGCGCCAGCAGTGCAACTAGCGGGGAGGGGGCCTACGAGCAGTACTTC. Amino acid sequence: CASSATSGEGAYEQYF.

The V gene is TRBV5-5, the J gene TRBJ1-2; possible D gene TRBD1, 6 bases. This CDR3 is 16 amino acids long. Germline V CDR1 and CDR2: SGHKS, YYEKEE (reference sequence). V lost 2 bases to trimming and J lost 3 bases, with 17 bases between them. The CDR3 DNA follows: TGTGCCAGCAGCTTTGACAGGTGGCCCTCTGACTATGGCTACACCTTC. Translating it yields CASSFDRWPSDYGYTF.

The chain employs TRBV14 and TRBJ1-1, with D possibly TRBD1 on 6 matching bases. V shed 6 bases and J shed 3 bases, with 14 bases lying between them. The CDR3 has 14 residues. Germline V gene lookup returns CDR1 SGHDN and CDR2 FVKESK. CDR3 residues: CASSRSGVDTEAFF. CDR3 in DNA: TGTGCCAGCAGTAGGTCAGGGGTAGACACTGAAGCTTTCTTT.

V gene TRBV19 combines with J gene TRBJ1-1; TRBD1 is a possible D gene (5 bases). The CDR3 is 14 amino acids. V was shortened by 3 bases and J by 3 bases, with 11 bases between the two germline ends. CDR1 and CDR2 from the germline V gene are LNHDA and SQIVND (reference sequence). Here the CDR3 DNA reads TGTGCCAGTAGTATTGGCAGGGCGGACACTGAAGCTTTCTTT. As protein: CASSIGRADTEAFF. The full variable domain, its missing parts supplied by reference TRBV19 and TRBJ1-1, is DGGITQSPKYLFRKEGQNVTLSCEQNLNHDAMYWYRQDPGQGLRLIYYSQIVNDFQKGDIAEGYSVSREKKESFPLTVTSAQKNPTAFYLCASSIGRADTEAFFGQGTRLTVV.

This clone was counted a single time. The chain couples TRBV2 to TRBJ1-2, with 12 bases aligning to TRBD1. CDR3 length equals 18 residues. Germline values: CDR1 SNHLY, CDR2 FYNNEI. Unmatched junction bases numbered 19, after V lost 6 bases and J lost 8 bases. This CDR3 is CASRTEGTGGLSPEGYTF. CDR3 bases: TGTGCCAGCAGAACAGAAGGGACAGGGGGCCTCAGCCCGGAGGGCTACACCTTC.

This clone has a single count. The gene calls are TRBV27 and TRBJ1-6; D unclear. The CDR3 extends over 12 amino acids. Trimming removed 5 bases at V and 7 bases at J, with 6 bases between. Germline lookup yields CDR1 MNHEY and CDR2 SMNVEV (reference sequence). The CDR3 sequence is CASSLTNSPLHF. In DNA, the CDR3 is TGTGCCAGCAGTCTGACAAATTCACCCCTCCACTTT.

The V gene is TRBV7-9, the J gene TRBJ2-5, with a tentative D call TRBD1 (6 bases). The CDR3 length is 15 residues. V gave up 4 bases and J gave up 5 bases, with 17 bases separating them. Germline V gives CDR1 SEHNR, CDR2 FQNEAQ (reference sequence). CDR3 in DNA: TGTGCCAGCAGCTCCCTTCGGCCGAGGGGGGAGACCCAGTACTTC. Protein sequence: CASSSLRPRGETQYF.

The chain employs TRBV6-4 and TRBJ2-1; TRBD2 matches at 9 bases. V dropped 2 bases and J dropped 7; count of bases not matched to a gene: 9. Germline CDR1 is MRHNA and CDR2 is SNTAGT. The CDR3 covers 16 residues. CDR3 nucleotides: TGTGCCAGCAGTGACGGGGGCGGGGGGGCGTTAAATGAGCAGTTCTTC. Its translation: CASSDGGGGALNEQFF.

The V gene is TRBV18, the J gene TRBJ1-4; TRBD1 is a possible D gene (6 bases). The V gene's germline CDR1 is KGHSH and CDR2 LQKENI. CDR3 size: 14 residues. Trimming stripped 0 bases from V and 8 bases from J, with 10 bases between. The CDR3 spells CASSPPRGGEKLFF. The CDR3 DNA is TGTGCCAGCTCACCACCGAGGGGGGGAGAAAAACTGTTTTTT.

For this clone: One end of the junction varies from germline; a read error may be responsible. The chain employs TRBV6-1 and TRBJ1-5; D ambiguous. CDR3 length: 12 amino acids. Germline CDR1 and CDR2: MNHNS and SASEGT. Here the CDR3 reads CASTAIPQPQNF. The DNA of the CDR3 is TGTGCCAGCACAGCGATCCCCCAGCCCCAGAATTTT.

This chain uses TRBV4-3 with TRBJ2-3; the D gene is possibly TRBD2 (5 bases). The germline V and J ends were trimmed by 4 bases and 4 bases, with 15 bases remaining between them. Germline assignment: CDR1 LGHNA and CDR2 YSLEER. The length of the CDR3 is 15 residues. The CDR3 loop reads CASSPSPSGSDTQYF. CDR3 nucleotide sequence: TGCGCCAGCAGCCCGTCTCCCTCGGGGTCAGATACGCAGTATTTT.

This sequence joins TRBV5-4 and TRBJ2-1, with 7 positions matching TRBD2. Unmatched junction bases numbered 8, after V lost 4 bases and J lost 4 bases. Germline CDR1 reads SGHNT; CDR2 reads YYREEE (reference sequence). The CDR3 spans 15 residues. The CDR3 DNA reads as TGTGCCAGCAGCAGGGACGGACTAGGATACAATGAGCAGTTCTTC. It encodes CASSRDGLGYNEQFF.

V gene TRBV4-3 combines with J gene TRBJ2-7; D may be TRBD1 (5 bases). The germline V and J ends were trimmed by 0 bases and 3 bases, with 12 bases remaining between them. This CDR3 is 15 amino acids long. Germline V gene sequence: CDR1 LGHNA, CDR2 YSLEER. CDR3 amino acids: CASSQDNGHGYEQYF. The CDR3 DNA reads as TGCGCCAGCAGCCAAGATAACGGACACGGCTACGAGCAGTACTTC.

V usage is TRBV10-1 and J usage is TRBJ2-7, with 7 nucleotides matching TRBD2. Trimming removed 3 bases from V and 0 bases from J; junction bases left unmatched: 2. The CDR3 length is 14 residues. Germline V gives CDR1 WNHNN, CDR2 SYGVQD (reference sequence). The CDR3 bases are TGCGCCAGCAGTGATGGCGGGAGCTCCTACGAGCAGTACTTC. It is translated as CASSDGGSSYEQYF.